This TCR beta chain emerged from a study of long-term antiretroviral therapy in people with HIV. General observations from the study: In the period from the mid-2000s to the late 2010s, blood was collected, possibly under older ART regimens.

Version v3.0 of the immunoSEQ assay ran at survey level. TCRdb keeps only in-frame clones here, not all; method: immunoSEQ multiplex PCR. The sample lists some 29,000 clones, over 90% occurring once. The ends were cut back, 2 bases at V and 7 bases at J, with 7 bases in the middle. The CDR3 runs 12 residues. Germline V gene data show CDR1 as SGDLS and CDR2 as YYNGEE. This clone came up once. Its matching antigen is unknown. Every sample had about 0.85-11 million cryopreserved PBMC in it before DNA extraction. This TCR derives from a man in his forties with HIV. V and J are TRBV9 and TRBJ2-1, with D unclear. The specimen comprised unsorted PBMCs, sampled 6.2 years after starting antiretroviral therapy. CDR3: CASSVGDNEQFF. The DNA for the CDR3 is TGTGCCAGCAGCGTTGGAGATAATGAGCAGTTCTTC.